This T cell receptor beta chain was found in a study of cytomegalovirus exposure and HLA in healthy donors. With 5 bases removed from V and 4 bases from J, the gap between germline ends came to 14 bases. The CDR3 spans 14 residues. The study ran its PCR with 60 Vbeta and 13 Jbeta primers. The method was immunoSEQ multiplex PCR; TCRdb's version includes in-frame clones alone and lacks a portion of them. Among approximately 75,000 clones listed, 65% to 75% were seen once. About this clone itself: Its antigen is currently unknown.

Study observations and caveats: CMV serostatus was the sole immune exposure data available.

The chain couples TRBV23-1 to TRBJ1-2; D remains unclear. TRBV23-1 qualifies as an ORF whose function is uncertain. This sequence originates from an older woman in good health and CMV-seropositive. Sequenced input: PBMCs. CDR3 in amino acids: CASSGRAGFYGYTF. In DNA, the CDR3 is TGCGCCAGCAGTGGGCGGGCAGGATTCTATGGCTACACCTTC.